The entry that follows covers one T cell receptor (beta chain) sequence. The antigen it binds to is not known. No base qualities exist here, and no much larger clone lies one base off it. A multiplexed two-step PCR with Vbeta-specific forward primers and Jbeta-specific reverse primers was used to amplify the TCRbeta CDR3 regions. Through the immunoSEQ service, TCRbeta libraries were sequenced on an Illumina instrument. The paper's processing steps were these. V, D and J genes were assigned using IMGT annotation, and counts were corrected for multiplex PCR bias using synthetic CDR3 analogues. In the immunoSEQ Analyzer, repertoire clonality was calculated as one minus normalized Shannon entropy. Whether a clone counted as expanded was decided by Fisher's exact test with Benjamini-Hochberg false discovery rate control and a two-tailed cutoff of P<0.01. What TCRdb holds here is the immuneACCESS table cut down to in-frame rearrangements. Part of the clones is not present; checked against another copy, under half of the missing clones reflect an unresolved V gene, and the others are unexplained. The DNA gave D and trimming, while V, J and clone size come from that table. This sample has some 29,000 clones in its table, and nearly 80% of those were observed once. The top ten clonotypes cover roughly 2.4% of the sample.

Naive T cells were sorted as CD45RA+ and memory T cells as CD45RO+ CD4+ or CD8+ cells by FACS. T cells for TCR sequencing came from a couple of healthy control subjects. Unstimulated sorted T cell subsets served as baseline controls for the mixed lymphocyte reactions. The Qiagen DNeasy Blood & Tissue Kit was used for extraction of genomic DNA. For CDR1 and CDR2, the germline V gene (reference sequence) lists LNHNV and YYDKDF. The trim is 2 bases for V and 5 bases for J, with a gap of 12 bases between the germline ends. Counted from cysteine to phenylalanine, this CDR3 has 14 amino acids. Only the CDR3 portion is preserved as DNA: 42 bases, with reading frame beginning at the first base. These data belong to a study of regulatory dendritic cells for organ transplantation (dated by TCRdb to between 2016 and 2019). For context, the study as a whole: The TCRbeta repertoires of sorted naive and memory CD4+ and CD8+ T cells were sequenced before and after allostimulation with regulatory or mature dendritic cells. Study-wide conclusions, independent of this receptor: Among the resting subsets, the most alloreactive TCR clonotypes were found in memory CD8+ T cells. Repertoires were highly diverse in naive CD4+ and CD8+ T cells, less diverse in memory cells, and most oligoclonal in memory CD8+ cells. In both subjects, allostimulation led to expansion of memory CD8+ clones, although regulatory dendritic cells appeared to cause more limited expansion than mature dendritic cells did. Only a couple of subjects were sequenced, and the authors noted considerable between-individual heterogeneity in the alloreactive memory CD8+ T cell pool.

What was sequenced was memory CD4+ T cells from blood. The meaning of the sample's cell subset or site label: CD45RO+ memory T cells. This receptor was taken from a human donor in good health. The V and J segments used are TRBV15 and TRBJ1-1; a tentative D call is TRBD1 (6 bases match). The CDR3: CATSRKGGETEAFF. The base sequence is TGTGCCACCAGCAGAAAGGGGGGAGAGACTGAAGCTTTCTTT.